This T cell receptor beta chain was obtained from a study of T cell responses to AZD1222 COVID-19 vaccine. Generated by immunoSEQ multiplex PCR, the TCRdb table keeps only in-frame clones and is missing some. The data contain some 190,000 clones, just over 85% of them singletons. Deletions cut 7 bases from V and 5 bases from J, with 14 bases between. CDR3 length: 13 residues. The receptor was isolated from an adult in good health. The sample here was peripheral blood, taken on day 0 of AZD1222 vaccination. The V and J genes are TRBV12-3 or TRBV12-4 and TRBJ1-1; TRBD1 might be the D (5 bases). The CDR3 DNA follows: TGTGCCAGCACCGCTCGGGGGTGGACTGAAGCTTTCTTT. Encoded protein: CASTARGWTEAFF.